This T cell receptor beta chain derives from a study of blood T cell repertoires in COVID-19. The table came from immunoSEQ multiplex PCR; TCRdb's copy has only in-frame clones and leaves some out. The sample holds 300,000 to 350,000 clones, about 90% seen once. The sequenced sample was peripheral blood. The TCR was taken from a woman aged 25-40 years with COVID-19, enrolled during active disease.

CDR3 amino acids: CASSLQGADSGNTIYF. The CDR3 coding sequence is TGTGCCAGCAGTTTACAGGGGGCCGACTCTGGAAACACCATATATTTT. V is TRBV2 and J is TRBJ1-3; 9 bases fit TRBD1. The CDR3 sequence is 16 residues long. Germline V gene data show CDR1 as SNHLY and CDR2 as FYNNEI. V trimming: 5 bases; J trimming: 0 bases; junction bases outside the gene matches: 5.